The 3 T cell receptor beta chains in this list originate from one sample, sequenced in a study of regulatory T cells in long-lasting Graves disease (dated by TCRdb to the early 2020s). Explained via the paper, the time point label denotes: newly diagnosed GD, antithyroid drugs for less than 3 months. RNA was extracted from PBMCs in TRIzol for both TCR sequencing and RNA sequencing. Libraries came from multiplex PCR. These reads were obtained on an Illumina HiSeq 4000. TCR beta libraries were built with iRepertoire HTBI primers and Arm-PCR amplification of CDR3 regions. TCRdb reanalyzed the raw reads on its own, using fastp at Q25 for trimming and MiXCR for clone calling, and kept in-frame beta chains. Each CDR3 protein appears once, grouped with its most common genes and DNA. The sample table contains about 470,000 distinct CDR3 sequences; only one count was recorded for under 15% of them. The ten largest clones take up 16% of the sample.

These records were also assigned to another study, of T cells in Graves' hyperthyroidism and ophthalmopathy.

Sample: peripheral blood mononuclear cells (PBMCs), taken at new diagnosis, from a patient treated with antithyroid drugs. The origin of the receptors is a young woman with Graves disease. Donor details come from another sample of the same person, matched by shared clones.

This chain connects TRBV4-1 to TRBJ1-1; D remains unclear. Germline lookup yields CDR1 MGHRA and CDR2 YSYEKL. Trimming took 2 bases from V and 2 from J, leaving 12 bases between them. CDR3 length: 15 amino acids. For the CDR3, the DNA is TGCGCCAGCAGCCAATTTGAATTGGCAAACACTGAAGCTTTCTTT. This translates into CASSQFELANTEAFF.

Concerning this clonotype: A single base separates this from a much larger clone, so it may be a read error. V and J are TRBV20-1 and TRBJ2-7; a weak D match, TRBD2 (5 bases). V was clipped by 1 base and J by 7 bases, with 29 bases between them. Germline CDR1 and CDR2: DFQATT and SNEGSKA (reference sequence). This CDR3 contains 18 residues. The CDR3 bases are TGCAGTGCTAGAGGATGGCTTGAGGGCGGTAGCTCCTACAATGAGCAGTACTTC. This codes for CSARGWLEGGSSYNEQYF.

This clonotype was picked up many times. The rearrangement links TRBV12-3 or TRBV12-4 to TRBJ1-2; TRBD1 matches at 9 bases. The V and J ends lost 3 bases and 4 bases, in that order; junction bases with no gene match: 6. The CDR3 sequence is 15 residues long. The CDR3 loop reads CASSLGTGTPYGYTF. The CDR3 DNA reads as TGTGCCAGCAGTTTGGGGACAGGGACCCCCTATGGCTACACCTTC.